This passage covers 23 T cell receptor beta chains from one sample sequenced in a study of immune evolution from preneoplasia to lung adenocarcinoma. This table comes from immunoSEQ multiplex PCR, and its TCRdb copy is limited to in-frame clones, with some not included. The table lists some 4,300 clones, roughly 79% of them singletons, with approximately 8% in the top ten. What was sequenced was FFPE adjacent normal lung tissue. These receptors all come from a donor at least 70 years old with lung adenocarcinoma.

As DNA, the CDR3 is TGTGCCAGCTCACAGCGGGAGCGGACCTACGAGCAGTACTTC. Amino acids: CASSQRERTYEQYF. The chain joins TRBV18 to TRBJ2-7; 8 bases match TRBD2. Losses at the gene ends were 4 bases for V and 2 bases for J; bases not matched to a gene: 4. The CDR3 runs to 14 residues. Looked up from germline, CDR1 is KGHSH and CDR2 is LQKENI. The full variable domain, rest sourced from reference TRBV18 and TRBJ2-7, is NAGVMQNPRHLVRRRGQEARLRCSPMKGHSHVYWYRQLPEEGLKFMVYLQKENIIDESGMPKERFSAEFPKEGPSILRIQQVVRGDSAAYFCASSQRERTYEQYFGPGTRLTVT.

V and J are TRBV9 and TRBJ2-5; the match to TRBD1 covers 7 bases. After removal of 3 bases from V and 1 base from J, the junction contained 6 bases not matched to a gene. The CDR3 totals 15 residues. The V gene's germline CDR1 is SGDLS and CDR2 YYNGEE. The CDR3 coding sequence is TGTGCCAGCAGCGCGGAGGACAGGCCCCAAGAGACCCAGTACTTC. Translation: CASSAEDRPQETQYF.

This rearrangement joins TRBV30 to TRBJ1-4; D is possibly TRBD1 (5 bases). Germline loops: CDR1 GTSNPN, CDR2 SVGIG (reference sequence). The CDR3 loop spans 13 amino acids. The V gene lost 2 bases and the J gene lost 8 bases, with 12 bases spanning the gap. The DNA of the CDR3 is TGTGCCTGGAGTTCGGGGCTTGGGGAAAAACTGTTTTTT. Protein: CAWSSGLGEKLFF.

The J gene is TRBJ2-3, the V gene TRBV6-1, with 8 positions matching TRBD1. The trim removed 7 bases at V and 1 base at J, leaving 4 bases unmatched. Germline loops: CDR1 MNHNS, CDR2 SASEGT. The CDR3 sequence is 14 residues long. As DNA, the CDR3 is TGTGCCAGCAACCCGACAGGGGGCACAGATACGCAGTATTTT. This sequence encodes CASNPTGGTDTQYF.

The chain is built from TRBV15 and TRBJ2-1, with TRBD1 matching 12 bases. This CDR3 has 16 residues. J gave up 6 bases and V 6 bases, and 9 bases lay outside the gene matches. Germline CDR1 LNHNV, CDR2 YYDKDF (reference sequence). The CDR3 bases are TGTGCCACCAGGGGGACAGGGGGCCGCTATCCCAATGAGCAGTTCTTC. Translation: CATRGTGGRYPNEQFF. The full variable domain, rest sourced from reference TRBV15 and TRBJ2-1, is DAMVIQNPRYQVTQFGKPVTLSCSQTLNHNVMYWYQQKSSQAPKLLFHYYDKDFNNEADTPDNFQSRRPNTSFCFLDIRSPGLGDTAMYLCATRGTGGRYPNEQFFGPGTRLTVL.

The chain recombines TRBV10-2 with TRBJ2-7; 10 bases are a match to TRBD1. The germline gives CDR1 WSHSY, CDR2 SAAADI. Germline trimming cut 4 bases from V and 4 bases from J; bases unmatched to any gene: 4. This CDR3 is built from 14 residues. CDR3 sequence (DNA): TGCGCCAGCAGTGTCTGGACAGGGGGATACGAGCAGTACTTC. It translates to CASSVWTGGYEQYF.

The rearrangement links TRBV9 to TRBJ1-2, with D uncertain. The CDR3 sequence is 13 residues long. The germline V and J ends were trimmed by 4 bases and 0 bases, with 7 bases remaining between them. The germline gives CDR1 SGDLS, CDR2 YYNGEE. CDR3 residues: CASSPRSNYGYTF. The CDR3 DNA reads TGTGCCAGCAGCCCCCGCTCTAACTATGGCTACACCTTC.

The chain links TRBV5-4 to TRBJ2-7, with TRBD2 identical over 7 bases. CDR1 SGHNT and CDR2 YYREEE come from the germline V gene (reference sequence). The ends lost 0 bases at V and 2 bases at J; junction bases unmatched: 5. The CDR3 totals 15 residues. The CDR3: CASSLVAGTPYEQYF. The DNA for the CDR3 is TGTGCCAGCAGCTTGGTAGCGGGCACACCCTACGAGCAGTACTTC.

A single count supports this clone. The rearrangement joins TRBV30 to TRBJ1-1, with D uncertain. Trimming cost V 1 base and J 4 bases, with 13 bases left between them. The CDR3 contains 14 residues. Germline V gives CDR1 GTSNPN, CDR2 SVGIG (reference sequence). The CDR3 region is CAWSDQTDPTEAFF. In nucleotides, the CDR3 is TGTGCCTGGAGTGACCAAACCGATCCCACTGAAGCTTTCTTT.

The rearrangement uses TRBV6-4 and TRBJ2-1; D is perhaps TRBD2 (6 bases). The CDR3 length is 15 residues. Germline CDR1 is MRHNA and CDR2 is SNTAGT. The V end lost 4 bases, the J end lost 4 bases, and 14 bases lay between the germline ends. In DNA form, the CDR3 reads TGTGCCAGCAGTGTCGGCGGGGAACCATACAATGAGCAGTTCTTC. Its protein is CASSVGGEPYNEQFF.

The J gene is TRBJ2-3, the V gene TRBV5-1, with D possibly matching TRBD1 (6 bases). The CDR3 sequence is 13 residues long. V was trimmed by 4 bases and J by 6 bases, leaving 12 bases between them. The germline V gene encodes CDR1 SGHRS and CDR2 YFSETQ. In nucleotides, the CDR3 is TGCGCCAGCAGCATACGACAGGCGGATACGCAGTATTTT. Protein: CASSIRQADTQYF.

The chain couples TRBV30 to TRBJ1-2; D not certain. Germline V gene data show CDR1 as GTSNPN and CDR2 as SVGIG (reference sequence). V lost 4 bases and J lost 2, with 8 bases in between. The CDR3 loop spans 12 amino acids. The chain's CDR3 is CAWTRGNYGYTF. The CDR3, as DNA: TGTGCCTGGACGCGGGGAAACTATGGCTACACCTTC. The variable domain in full, with the rest retrieved from reference TRBV30 and TRBJ1-2, is SQTIHQWPATLVQPVGSPLSLECTVEGTSNPNLYWYRQAAGRGLQLLFYSVGIGQISSEVPQNLSASRPQDRQFILSSKKLLLSDSGFYLCAWTRGNYGYTFGSGTRLTVV.

This sequence joins TRBV30 and TRBJ2-7, with 10 bases lining up with TRBD2. CDR3 length equals 16 residues. CDR1 is GTSNPN, CDR2 SVGIG, per germline (reference sequence). J lost 0 bases, V lost 2 bases, and 7 bases had no gene match. The CDR3 sequence is CAWSPQTSGPSYEQYF. The CDR3 bases are TGTGCCTGGAGTCCCCAGACTAGCGGGCCCTCCTACGAGCAGTACTTC.

CDR3 coding DNA: TGTGCCAGCAGCTCGTCAGCCTTCGGGGGGTTCTTC. Translating gives CASSSSAFGGFF. V and J are TRBV7-2 and TRBJ2-1; D is perhaps TRBD2 (6 bases). Deletions cut 4 bases from V and 15 bases from J, with 16 bases between. The CDR3 covers 12 residues. Germline V lookup: CDR1 SGHTA, CDR2 FQGNSA. The variable domain in full, with the rest retrieved from reference TRBV7-2 and TRBJ2-1, is GAGVSQSPSNKVTEKGKDVELRCDPISGHTALYWYRQSLGQGLEFLIYFQGNSAPDKSGLPSDRFSAERTGGSVSTLTIQRTQQEDSAVYLCASSSSAFGGFFGPGTRLTVL.

The chain joins TRBV5-1 to TRBJ2-2; 8 positions match TRBD1. Germline V gives CDR1 SGHRS, CDR2 YFSETQ. The CDR3 has 14 residues. The trim removed 5 bases at V and 6 bases at J, leaving 6 bases unmatched. CDR3 coding DNA: TGCGCCAGCAGTTTACAGGGGGGCGCCGGGGAGCTGTTTTTT. Translated: CASSLQGGAGELFF. Full variable domain (remainder filled in from reference TRBV5-1 and TRBJ2-2): KAGVTQTPRYLIKTRGQQVTLSCSPISGHRSVSWYQQTPGQGLQFLFEYFSETQRNKGNFPGRFSGRQFSNSRSEMNVSTLELGDSALYLCASSLQGGAGELFFGEGSRLTVL.

The sample holds one count of this clone. The rearrangement links TRBV7-2 to TRBJ2-7, with D unresolved. V lost 2 bases and J 0 bases, leaving 5 bases between the germline ends. The V gene's germline CDR1 is SGHTA and CDR2 FQGNSA. The CDR3 is 13 amino acids. This CDR3 reads CASSLKGSYEQYF. In DNA, the CDR3 is TGTGCCAGCAGCTTAAAGGGCTCCTACGAGCAGTACTTC.

J is TRBJ1-5 and V is TRBV6-5, with TRBD1 identical over 7 bases. Germline assignment: CDR1 MNHEY and CDR2 SVGAGI. The trim removed 5 bases at V and 5 bases at J, leaving 9 bases unmatched. This CDR3 is 15 amino acids long. Here the CDR3 reads CASSLTTGTDQPQHF. The CDR3 DNA is TGTGCCAGCAGTCTGACGACAGGGACAGATCAGCCCCAGCATTTT.

The chain has TRBV19 and TRBJ2-3, with TRBD2 matching 8 bases. V trimming: 4 bases; J trimming: 5 bases; junction bases outside the gene matches: 17. The CDR3 is 18 amino acids. Germline CDR1 is LNHDA and CDR2 is SQIVND (reference sequence). The CDR3 DNA reads as TGTGCCAGTAGTACAGGGACGGGAGGGGCCGGGCTTCGAGATACGCAGTATTTT. The encoded protein is CASSTGTGGAGLRDTQYF. The full variable domain, its missing parts supplied by reference TRBV19 and TRBJ2-3, is DGGITQSPKYLFRKEGQNVTLSCEQNLNHDAMYWYRQDPGQGLRLIYYSQIVNDFQKGDIAEGYSVSREKKESFPLTVTSAQKNPTAFYLCASSTGTGGAGLRDTQYFGPGTRLTVL.

The V gene is TRBV30, the J gene TRBJ1-3; D call uncertain. In germline, CDR1 is GTSNPN, CDR2 SVGIG (reference sequence). The CDR3 runs 12 residues. V lost 4 bases, J lost 1 base, and 5 bases lay in between. The CDR3 nucleotides are TGTGCCTGGAAACTTTCTGGAAACACCATATATTTT. It codes for CAWKLSGNTIYF.

This clone has just one count. V and J are TRBV19 and TRBJ2-5; the D gene is possibly TRBD2 (5 bases). This CDR3 contains 15 residues. V gave up 4 bases and J gave up 0 bases, with 12 bases separating them. From germline, CDR1 is LNHDA and CDR2 SQIVND (reference sequence). CDR3 protein: CASSNIGIHQETQYF. The CDR3 coding sequence is TGTGCCAGTAGTAACATCGGGATCCACCAAGAGACCCAGTACTTC.

CDR3 DNA: TGTGCCAGCAGCTTGGTCGGCGGAGAGCAGTTCTTC. Its protein is CASSLVGGEQFF. The chain uses TRBV5-6 and TRBJ2-1; D call uncertain. V was clipped by 0 bases and J by 10 bases, with 8 bases between them. The length of the CDR3 is 12 residues. In germline, CDR1 is SGHDT, CDR2 YYEEEE.

The chain recombines TRBV5-4 with TRBJ2-3; the D is unclear. The CDR3 length is 12 residues. Trimming took 7 bases from V and 3 from J, leaving 9 bases between them. The germline V gene encodes CDR1 SGHNT and CDR2 YYREEE (reference sequence). Here the CDR3 reads CASGKGTDTQYF. The CDR3 coding sequence is TGTGCCAGCGGGAAGGGTACAGATACGCAGTATTTT.

Written as DNA, the CDR3 is TGCAGCGTTTTGGACGGCCCTGGAAACACCATATATTTT. This encodes CSVLDGPGNTIYF. The rearrangement uses TRBV29-1 and TRBJ1-3; D is undetermined. The V end was cut by 5 bases, the J end by 2 bases, with 10 bases between. In germline, CDR1 is SQVTM, CDR2 ANQGSEA. This CDR3 is 13 amino acids long.